This T cell receptor beta chain was sequenced during a study of breast tumors, draining lymph nodes, adjacent tissues. This clonotype was counted many times. Its antigen remains unidentified. Breast cancer patients provided tissue from their axillary draining lymph nodes. Notes on the study in general: Compared with basal-like, luminal-like tumors shared significantly more repertoire with nontumor tissue. Most tumor T cells seemingly derive from lymph node, then expand in tumor. The lymph node origin of tumor T cells was framed as consistent with a hypothesis, not demonstrated. Compared with lymph nodes, tumors were less diverse; compared with nontumor tissue, more.

TCRdb used MiXCR to reprocess the multiplex PCR reads, holding one entry per CDR3 protein. The repertoire has under 150,000 distinct CDR3 sequences, 21% of them found once; the top ten carry 2% to 2.5%. Sequencing used axillary lymph node tissue. The sequence was obtained from a female donor with breast cancer. Some clones in this sample may be carry-over from other donors' samples.

CDR3 in DNA: TGTGCCAGCAGCTTATCCAGGACAGAGACCCAGTACTTC. Its protein is CASSLSRTETQYF. The chain joins TRBV7-9 to TRBJ2-5; D uncertain. Trimming removed 2 bases from V and 4 bases from J, with 8 bases in between. Germline lookup yields CDR1 SEHNR and CDR2 FQNEAQ (reference sequence). This CDR3 has 13 residues.